The entry that follows covers one T cell receptor beta chain sequence. Its cognate antigen has yet to be identified. It has no much larger one-base neighbor in the sample; base qualities were not kept. V sheds 3 bases and J sheds 4 bases, leaving 12 bases between their ends. CDR1 and CDR2, looked up from the germline V gene, are KGHSH and LQKENI. Measured from the cysteine to the phenylalanine, the CDR3 is 14 residues long. Of the read, only the CDR3 DNA is kept; its 42 bases are in frame from base 1. These data belong to a study of OX40 agonist ivuxolimab in advanced cancers. Regarding the complete study: Ivuxolimab was a fully human IgG2 agonistic monoclonal antibody targeting the costimulatory receptor OX40 (CD134). In the dose-escalation cohort, 82.7% of patients were male, and the mean age was about 55 years, with a range of about 23 to 85. The monotherapy dose-escalation portion (N ≈ 55 patients) of the phase I ivuxolimab trial is reported in the paper. Partial responses occurred in three dose-escalation patients: two with cutaneous melanoma and one with hepatocellular carcinoma. Intravenous ivuxolimab was administered to patients every 2 weeks at six dose levels: 0.01, 0.1, 0.3, 1.5, 3 and 10 mg/kg. Of the approximately 50 dose-escalation patients, hepatocellular carcinoma was present in approximately 20, melanoma in some 15, renal cell carcinoma in 9 and head and neck cancer in 9. The point of sequencing TCRbeta in the periphery was to test whether ivuxolimab changed TCR sequence diversity and drove clonal T-cell expansion. Patients were allowed to have had prior anti-PD-1, anti-PD-L1 or anti-CTLA-4 therapy, and more than 35% of the dose-escalation patients had been treated with checkpoint inhibitors.

General study outcomes and caveats: The antigen specificity of the clonally expanded peripheral T cells was not determined. Low levels of normalized T-cell clonal expansion were also seen in some nonresponding patients. After ivuxolimab, expanded clones were on average more numerous among CD8+ T cells than among CD4+ T cells. In partial responders in the 0.1-3.0 mg/kg groups, normalized peripheral clonal expansion was found to be among the lowest, especially among CD8+ T cells. Clonal expansion of both CD4+ and CD8+ blood T cells was observed from baseline to week 6 at doses 0.1 to 3.0 mg/kg.

The trial excluded patients who had a history of autoimmune disease or who were on systemic immunosuppression. Peripheral blood for TCR sequencing was collected from all dose cohorts at baseline, on cycle 4 day 1, and on cycle 7 day 1. Samples were obtained from an open-label, multicenter, first-in-human phase I dose-escalation trial of ivuxolimab. Adults with locally advanced or metastatic melanoma, renal cell carcinoma, hepatocellular carcinoma or head and neck squamous cell carcinoma were enrolled in the trial. Before TCR sequencing, CD4+ T cells and CD8+ T cells from peripheral blood were sorted into separate populations. To sequence the TCRbeta CDR3 region, genomic DNA was isolated from the sorted cells. The immunoSEQ Assay was used for sequencing of TCRbeta CDR3 regions. TCRdb obtained this table from immuneACCESS and retained in-frame rearrangements with V and J assigned. These tables miss some clones; where compared with another copy, unresolved V genes account for less than half of the shortfall, and the remainder is unexplained. Counted in this sample were some 80,000 clones; more than 70% of them appeared once. Jointly, the top ten make up 6.5% to 7.5% of the sample.

The receptor was derived from an adult with an advanced solid tumor such as melanoma, head and neck, liver or kidney cancer. This sequence uses TRBV18 and TRBJ1-1, with no confidently assigned D gene. The specimen was CD4+ or CD8+ T cells sorted from blood, collected in a trial of the OX40 agonist ivuxolimab. The CDR3 reads as follows: CASSPEGMSTEAFF. The bases are TGTGCCAGCTCACCGGAGGGAATGAGCACTGAAGCTTTCTTT.